One sample yielded the 17 T cell receptor beta chains listed below, sequenced in a study of CD8+ T cells in alopecia areata. RNA, once extracted, was reverse transcribed into cDNA for use as the sequencing template. The protocol was immunoSEQ multiplex PCR, while the TCRdb copy is restricted to in-frame clones and leaves out a portion. The table records roughly 150,000 clones, about 60% of them present only once. Sample: CD4+ T cells sorted from blood. The receptor source for this set is a human donor in good health.

V is TRBV30 and J is TRBJ1-4, with TRBD1 as a possible D gene (5 bases). The CDR3 extends over 14 amino acids. Between the trimmed V and J ends, which lost 0 bases and 10 bases, there was a span of 15 bases. Germline CDR1 GTSNPN, CDR2 SVGIG (reference sequence). The CDR3 loop reads CAWSVGLGPVKLFF. DNA for the CDR3: TGTGCCTGGAGTGTTGGGCTGGGGCCCGTAAAACTGTTTTTT.

The chain links TRBV5-1 to TRBJ2-4; TRBD1 aligns across 8 bases. Germline V gene sequence: CDR1 SGHRS, CDR2 YFSETQ. CDR3 length: 14 amino acids. The junction had 2 bases not matched to a gene; V was cut back by 0 bases and J by 6 bases. The CDR3 protein is CASSLAGTGNIQYF. The CDR3 nucleotides are TGCGCCAGCAGCTTGGCGGGGACAGGAAACATTCAGTACTTC.

This clone was picked up a small number of times. CDR3 in DNA: TGTGCCAGCAGCCCACCTCAGGCAGGGACTGGAAACACCATATATTTT. Its translation is CASSPPQAGTGNTIYF. The V call is TRBV7-9, the J call TRBJ1-3; maybe TRBD1 (5 bases). V was trimmed by 5 bases and J by 2 bases, leaving 16 bases between them. The CDR3 spans 16 residues. Germline assignment: CDR1 SEHNR and CDR2 FQNEAQ (reference sequence). The full variable domain, its missing parts supplied by reference TRBV7-9 and TRBJ1-3, is DTGVSQNPRHKITKRGQNVTFRCDPISEHNRLYWYRQTLGQGPEFLTYFQNEAQLEKSRLLSDRFSAERPKGSFSTLEIQRTEQGDSAMYLCASSPPQAGTGNTIYFGEGSWLTVV.

The table lists this clone with a count of one. The rearrangement joins TRBV19 to TRBJ1-5, with D hard to call. Trimming stripped 8 bases from V and 6 bases from J, with 11 bases between. The CDR3 has 12 amino acids. Germline V gene sequence: CDR1 LNHDA, CDR2 SQIVND (reference sequence). As DNA, the CDR3 is TGTGCCAGTCACGGACGGAGTCAGCCCCAGCATTTT. Translation gives CASHGRSQPQHF.

The rearrangement uses TRBV29-1 and TRBJ2-6; TRBD2 is a possible D gene (7 bases). V was clipped by 2 bases and J by 2 bases, with 16 bases between them. The CDR3 has 17 amino acids. Looked up from germline, CDR1 is SQVTM and CDR2 is ANQGSEA. In DNA, the CDR3 is TGCAGCGTTGAAAATTTAGGGGGAGGGCCTGGGGCCAACGTCCTGACTTTC. As protein: CSVENLGGGPGANVLTF.

This chain's CDR3 is CASSPSDRVTF. Written as DNA, the CDR3 is TGTGCCAGCAGCCCCTCAGACCGGGTGACCTTC. The rearrangement joins TRBV7-2 to TRBJ1-2; D gene uncertain. The CDR3 has 11 amino acids. Looked up from germline, CDR1 is SGHTA and CDR2 is FQGNSA. With 5 bases removed from V and 14 bases from J, the gap between germline ends came to 15 bases.

V and J are TRBV5-1 and TRBJ2-1, with 7 bases aligning to TRBD2. The CDR3 contains 15 residues. With V trimmed by 0 bases and J by 6 bases, 6 bases remained unmatched. Per the germline V gene, CDR1 is SGHRS and CDR2 is YFSETQ. CDR3 region: CASSLESGAINEQFF. The CDR3 nucleotides are TGCGCCAGCAGCTTGGAGAGCGGGGCCATCAATGAGCAGTTCTTC.

The chain couples TRBV18 to TRBJ2-7, with 11 positions matching TRBD1. CDR3 length: 14 residues. Germline CDR1 KGHSH, CDR2 LQKENI. Losses at the gene ends were 6 bases for V and 5 bases for J; bases not matched to a gene: 6. The CDR3 loop reads CASSAGTGGDEQYF. The CDR3 coding sequence is TGTGCCAGCTCGGCCGGGACAGGGGGAGACGAGCAGTACTTC. Variable domain in full (rest from reference TRBV18 and TRBJ2-7): NAGVMQNPRHLVRRRGQEARLRCSPMKGHSHVYWYRQLPEEGLKFMVYLQKENIIDESGMPKERFSAEFPKEGPSILRIQQVVRGDSAAYFCASSAGTGGDEQYFGPGTRLTVT.

The table lists this clone with a count of one. V gene TRBV2 combines with J gene TRBJ2-5; TRBD2 aligns across 10 bases. This CDR3 has 12 residues. Trimming took 6 bases from V and 8 from J; bases not matched to a gene: 3. The germline CDR1 and CDR2 sequences are SNHLY and FYNNEI. The CDR3 here is CASRRTSGTQYF. In DNA, the CDR3 is TGTGCCAGCAGGAGGACTAGCGGAACCCAGTACTTC.

This clone was found a few times. The chain combines TRBV20-1 with TRBJ1-1, with a tentative D call TRBD1 (5 bases). The CDR3 has 11 amino acids. Trimming removed 7 bases from V and 1 base from J, with 7 bases in between. Germline V gives CDR1 DFQATT, CDR2 SNEGSKA (reference sequence). In DNA, the CDR3 is TGCAGTGTCGACAGGAACACTGAAGCTTTCTTT. It translates to CSVDRNTEAFF.

This clone was observed a few times. The rearrangement joins TRBV29-1 to TRBJ2-7; 14 bases fit TRBD2. From germline, CDR1 is SQVTM and CDR2 ANQGSEA. Trimming cost V 6 bases and J 2 bases; bases outside gene matches: 12. The CDR3 is made up of 17 amino acids. The CDR3 DNA is TGCAGCGTGGACAGGGGGCAGGGACTAGCGGGAGCCTACGAGCAGTACTTC. Its protein product is CSVDRGQGLAGAYEQYF.

This chain uses TRBV10-2 with TRBJ2-1, with unresolved D. The CDR3 length is 11 residues. The V end was cut by 5 bases, the J end by 9 bases, with 8 bases between. Germline V gene sequence: CDR1 WSHSY, CDR2 SAAADI. The CDR3 is CASSSSVEQFF. CDR3 in DNA: TGCGCCAGCAGTTCGAGCGTTGAGCAGTTCTTC.

The rearrangement joins TRBV4-2 to TRBJ1-4, with D tentatively TRBD1 (5 bases). Trimming stripped 0 bases from V and 8 bases from J, with 13 bases between. The CDR3 has 15 amino acids. Germline assignment: CDR1 LGHNA and CDR2 YNFKEQ. The CDR3 region is CASSQDGTGGEKLFF. CDR3 bases: TGTGCCAGCAGCCAAGACGGGACGGGGGGGGAAAAACTGTTTTTT.

This chain uses TRBV2 with TRBJ2-5; no reliable D call. Germline lookup yields CDR1 SNHLY and CDR2 FYNNEI. The CDR3 sequence is 10 residues long. The V gene lost 9 bases and the J gene lost 0 bases, with 2 bases spanning the gap. CDR3 in DNA: TGTGCCAGAAACCAAGAGACCCAGTACTTC. This encodes CARNQETQYF.

The chain joins TRBV6-5 to TRBJ1-2; 12 bases map to TRBD1. There are 14 residues in the CDR3. Germline CDR1 reads MNHEY; CDR2 reads SVGAGI. The trim removed 4 bases at V and 8 bases at J, leaving 5 bases unmatched. The CDR3 DNA reads as TGTGCCAGCAGTTGGGGACAGGGGGCGAGAGGCTACACCTTC. It translates to CASSWGQGARGYTF.

The chain joins TRBV11-2 to TRBJ2-5; possible D gene TRBD2, 5 bases. Germline assignment: CDR1 SGHAT and CDR2 FQNNGV. Trimming pared 1 base from V and 5 bases from J, leaving 11 bases between. This CDR3 is 14 amino acids long. CDR3 DNA sequence: TGTGCCAGCAGCTTAGTGGGAGTGGGGGAGACCCAGTACTTC. Protein: CASSLVGVGETQYF.

The rearrangement uses TRBV29-1 and TRBJ1-2, with 7 nucleotides matching TRBD1. The CDR3 contains 13 residues. Trimming removed 6 bases from V and 5 bases from J; junction bases left unmatched: 9. Germline V gives CDR1 SQVTM, CDR2 ANQGSEA. The CDR3 sequence: CSVARTGSYGYTF. The CDR3 DNA reads TGCAGCGTGGCCCGGACAGGATCATATGGCTACACCTTC.